These T cell receptor beta chains were read from a single sample in a study of glioma-infiltrating T cells. One entry per CDR3 protein, called by TCRdb with MiXCR from the multiplex PCR reads. The table lists around 130,000 distinct CDR3 sequences, 24% of them singletons, with over 25% in the top ten. Sequencing was performed on glioma tissue, nonneoplastic brain tissue, or PBMCs (not recorded which). These receptors all stem from a human donor with low-grade glioma or glioblastoma, undergoing nonglioma brain surgery, or in good health (not recorded which). Both conserved end residues are part of each CDR3.

TRBJ2-1	TRBV28	CASSPSPRLTLRNEQFF
TRBJ1-5	TRBV7-3	CASSLKERQPQHF
TRBJ2-6	TRBV5-1	CASSPDSSGANVLAF
TRBJ2-3	TRBV6-1	CASSEAGLAGGRGTDTQYF
TRBJ1-5	TRBV28	CASRGGNQPQHF
TRBJ2-3	TRBV6-1	CASSRSGGTTDTQYF
TRBJ1-3	TRBV6-1	CASSSENTIYF
TRBJ1-1	TRBV5-1	CASSSNPGQVNTEAFF
TRBJ2-5	TRBV7-9	CASSRGQQETQYF
TRBJ1-5	TRBV4-1	CASSQDSYSNQPQHF
TRBJ1-5	TRBV27	CASRNTTSNQPQHF
TRBJ1-3	TRBV14	CASSQVWTGSTIYF
TRBJ2-3	TRBV7-9	CASSLEGGEDTQYF
TRBJ1-5	TRBV5-5	CASSLAAGEVTQPQHF
TRBJ2-1	TRBV7-2	CASSFDRGYNEQFF
TRBJ2-2	TRBV5-1	CASSLAPGETGELFF
TRBJ2-5	TRBV7-3	CASSLMGRGAGETQYF
TRBJ1-4	TRBV29-1	CSATTNEKLFF
TRBJ2-5	TRBV15	CATSDSASPGLETQYF
TRBJ1-5	TRBV4-1	CASSRATGGRQPQHF
TRBJ2-1	TRBV20-1	CSARPGTSGYNEQFF
TRBJ1-1	TRBV4-2	CASKSGQGKRANTEAFF
TRBJ2-2	TRBV5-1	CASSLGPANTGELFF
TRBJ2-1	TRBV20-1	CSARDGTQNVNEQFF
TRBJ2-4	TRBV20-1	CSASGGAGGSAKNIQYF
TRBJ1-2	TRBV18	CASSEGPSSPGTGGENYGYTF
TRBJ2-5	TRBV30	CAYRGQGRETQYF
TRBJ2-3	TRBV2	CASSEGLPDTQYF
TRBJ2-5	TRBV29-1	CSVEDGTLQETQYF
TRBJ2-3	TRBV15	CATSRPQGGGKFTDTQYF
TRBJ2-2	TRBV20-1	CSARSGTTNTGELFF
TRBJ2-3	TRBV7-2	CASSLVLEADTQYF
TRBJ2-4	TRBV5-8	CASAPPLAKNIQYF
TRBJ2-3	TRBV2	CASSITGSTDTQYF
TRBJ1-5	TRBV20-1	CSAPLGQGGNQPQHF
TRBJ2-3	TRBV2	CASSDTRVGTDTQYF
TRBJ2-1	TRBV7-2	CASSLSPSASEQFF
TRBJ2-3	TRBV7-8	CASSLIPDTQYF
TRBJ2-3	TRBV18	CASSPRTEADTQYF
TRBJ2-3	TRBV28	CASSSGGTTDTQYF
TRBJ1-1	TRBV6-1	CASLQVYTEAFF
TRBJ2-1	TRBV6-1	CVSGRYNEQFF
TRBJ2-4	TRBV7-2	CASSLVGTGGGNIQYF
TRBJ1-5	TRBV6-1	CASSDGGSNQPQHF
TRBJ2-3	TRBV3-1	CASSTLPSAPRDTQYF
TRBJ2-3	TRBV7-2	CASSSKGRTDTQYF
TRBJ2-1	TRBV4-2	CASSQDLADYNEQFF
TRBJ2-1	TRBV6-5	CASSTGAWGSEQFF
TRBJ2-1	TRBV7-9	CASSFGTGHREQFF